Listed below are T cell receptor beta chains from one sample, sequenced in a study of EBV T-cell therapy then PD-1 blockade in nasopharyngeal carcinoma. Their target antigens are unknown. Profiling relied on immunoSEQ multiplex PCR, and the TCRdb table lists in-frame clones only, not all of them. The table includes roughly 22,000 clones, 82% detected once. The material sequenced was CD8+ T cells from blood, taken at day -245 from a patient whose treatment included autologous EBV-specific T cells and nivolumab. These receptors all stem from a man in his forties with nasopharyngeal carcinoma. The CDR3 runs from the conserved cysteine through the conserved F or W. The order of the fields is V gene, D gene, J gene, clone size, CDR3 protein, CDR3 DNA. D genes are given only for firm matches. A clone size is listed for some rows: how often the clone was seen (once, few, many), or a class if it is expanded.

TRBV28	.	TRBJ1-2	.	CASSDPRSYYGYTF	TGTGCCAGCAGCGATCCCAGGTCTTACTATGGCTACACCTTC
TRBV4-3	TRBD1	TRBJ1-2	.	CASRRMGQVDYGYTF	TGCGCCAGCAGAAGAATGGGACAGGTGGACTATGGCTACACCTTC
TRBV12-3/TRBV12-4	.	TRBJ1-4	.	CASSPTGLEKLFF	TGTGCCAGCAGCCCGACAGGTCTTGAAAAACTGTTTTTT
TRBV6-5	.	TRBJ1-3	.	CASSYSGGPGNTIYF	TGTGCCAGCAGTTACTCGGGGGGCCCTGGAAACACCATATATTTT
TRBV5-1	TRBD1	TRBJ2-6	.	CASRRTGGSSGANVLTF	TGCGCCAGCAGACGGACAGGGGGGAGCTCTGGGGCCAACGTCCTGACTTTC
TRBV7-3	.	TRBJ2-7	.	CASSFLARDEQYF	TGTGCCAGCAGCTTTCTAGCGCGGGACGAGCAGTACTTC
TRBV4-2	TRBD1	TRBJ2-6	.	CASSQETGVGANVLTF	TGTGCCAGCAGCCAGGAAACAGGGGTAGGGGCCAACGTCCTGACTTTC
TRBV4-1	TRBD1	TRBJ1-2	.	CASSPGQGAGGYTF	TGCGCCAGCAGCCCTGGACAGGGGGCCGGTGGCTACACCTTC
TRBV2	.	TRBJ1-1	.	CASSLGSKLVAFF	TGTGCCAGCAGCCTGGGCAGCAAATTGGTTGCTTTCTTT
TRBV4-1	TRBD1	TRBJ2-7	.	CATAGTGGHEQYF	TGCGCCACCGCCGGGACAGGGGGCCACGAGCAGTACTTC
TRBV28	TRBD1	TRBJ2-2	.	CAGRHRGGGELFF	TGTGCAGGGCGTCACAGGGGTGGCGGGGAGCTGTTTTTT
TRBV5-4	.	TRBJ1-1	.	CASRDGGRTEAFF	TGTGCCAGCAGGGACGGGGGGCGGACTGAAGCTTTCTTT
TRBV2	.	TRBJ2-7	.	CASHHNLAYEQYF	TGTGCCAGCCATCACAACCTGGCCTACGAGCAGTACTTC
TRBV4-2	.	TRBJ1-6	.	CASSQEGNSPLHF	TGTGCCAGCAGCCAGGAGGGGAATTCACCCCTCCACTTT
TRBV6-5	TRBD2	TRBJ2-3	few	CASSFSGGGDTQYF	TGTGCCAGCAGTTTTAGCGGGGGGGGAGATACGCAGTATTTT
TRBV6-1	.	TRBJ1-3	few	CASSETAGSGNTIYF	TGTGCCAGCAGTGAAACGGCGGGCTCTGGAAACACCATATATTTT
TRBV19	.	TRBJ1-5	.	CASSKTSWGNQPQHF	TGTGCCAGTAGTAAGACCTCGTGGGGCAATCAGCCCCAGCATTTT
TRBV24-1	.	TRBJ2-3	once	CATSDLWGQSTDTQYF	TGTGCCACCAGTGATTTGTGGGGGCAAAGCACAGATACGCAGTATTTT
TRBV29-1	.	TRBJ2-2	.	CSGVGGAWTGELFF	TGCAGCGGGGTGGGGGGGGCCTGGACCGGGGAGCTGTTTTTT
TRBV27	.	TRBJ2-7	.	CASSLGWPYEQYF	TGTGCCAGCAGTTTGGGTTGGCCCTACGAGCAGTACTTC
TRBV1	.	TRBJ2-7	.	CTSSQDPALSSYEQYF	TGCACCAGCAGCCAAGATCCGGCTCTCAGCTCCTACGAGCAGTACTTC
TRBV20-1	TRBD1	TRBJ1-4	.	CSANDRVWEKLFF	TGCAGTGCTAATGACAGGGTCTGGGAAAAACTGTTTTTT
TRBV12-3/TRBV12-4	.	TRBJ1-5	few	CASSFRANQPQHF	TGTGCCAGCAGTTTTAGGGCAAATCAGCCCCAGCATTTT